This is a list of T cell receptor beta chains from one sample in a study of cytotoxic CD8 clonotypes in ibrutinib-treated CLL. Here immunoSEQ multiplex PCR was the method, and the copy in TCRdb shows in-frame clones only, minus some. The sample consists of more than 200,000 clones, 70% of them appearing once. The sample in question was PBMCs, obtained after 24 months of ibrutinib treatment. The receptors derive from a human donor with chronic lymphocytic leukemia. Each CDR3 is given with its conserved first and last residue. The D gene is left open where the match is weak. A row's size may be missing; if present it is once, few, many or a size class.

>-|TRBV7-6|TRBJ2-7|TRBD1
TGTGCCAGCAGCCCGGGGACAGAACCAACCTACGAGCAGTACTTC
CASSPGTEPTYEQYF
>-|TRBV28|TRBJ2-7|TRBD1
TGTGCCAGCAGCTGGGACAGGTACTACGAGCAGTACTTC
CASSWDRYYEQYF
>-|TRBV5-4|TRBJ2-7|-
TGTGCCAGCAGCTTGAGTCAAGGCTACGAGCAGTACTTC
CASSLSQGYEQYF
>few|TRBV4-2|TRBJ1-2|-
TGTGCCAGCAGCCAGGGAATGGGGGCTGCGCTTGGCTACACCTTC
CASSQGMGAALGYTF
>-|TRBV6-1|TRBJ1-5|-
TGTGCCAGCAGTGAAGCGTGGCAGGGAGATCAGCCCCAGCATTTT
CASSEAWQGDQPQHF
>-|TRBV29-1|TRBJ2-2|-
TGCAGCGTTGAAGTAGGGAGCGGAAACGGGGAGCTGTTTTTT
CSVEVGSGNGELFF
>-|TRBV27|TRBJ1-1|TRBD1
TGTGCCAGCAGTAGCGGACAGGGACCTGAAGCTTTCTTT
CASSSGQGPEAFF
>few|TRBV7-2|TRBJ2-7|TRBD1
TGTGCCAGCAGCTTAGGAATACCGGGACAGGGGGCCTACGAGCAGTACTTC
CASSLGIPGQGAYEQYF
>-|TRBV6-5|TRBJ1-4|-
TGTGCCAGCAGTTTCGATCCGGACGGGGGGAGTGAAAAACTGTTTTTT
CASSFDPDGGSEKLFF
>few|TRBV6-6|TRBJ2-1|-
TGTGCCATCAGTGAGGGCAGCTCCTACAATGAGCAGTTCTTC
CAISEGSSYNEQFF
>few|TRBV6-5|TRBJ2-1|TRBD2
TGTGCCAGCAGTTGGGCTAGCGGGAGCGGGAATGAGCAGTTCTTC
CASSWASGSGNEQFF
>-|TRBV4-3|TRBJ2-7|-
TGCGCCAGCAGCCACAAAAGGGATCCGGCCTACGAGCAGTACTTC
CASSHKRDPAYEQYF
>-|TRBV7-9|TRBJ2-7|-
TGTGCCAGCAGCTTACTGCAGAGCTCCTACGAGCAGTACTTC
CASSLLQSSYEQYF
>-|TRBV11-2|TRBJ2-7|-
TGTGCCAGCAGGGGAAGGCCTGACGAGCAGTACTTC
CASRGRPDEQYF
>-|TRBV6-5|TRBJ2-7|-
TGTGCCAGCAGCCCCCCGCCCTATTTGTACGAGCAGTACTTC
CASSPPPYLYEQYF
>-|TRBV5-1|TRBJ2-1|-
TGCGCCAGCAGCTTGGTGGGCAGGAACGATGAGCAGTTCTTC
CASSLVGRNDEQFF
>-|TRBV27|TRBJ2-7|-
TGTGCCAGCAGCTCTAGACAGGGAGGACACGAGCAGTACTTC
CASSSRQGGHEQYF
>-|TRBV28|TRBJ2-7|-
TGTGCCAGCAGCAGTCAGGGAGCCTACGAGCAGTACTTC
CASSSQGAYEQYF
>-|TRBV19|TRBJ2-7|-
TGTGCCAGTAGGGATTTACAGGGAACCTACGAGCAGTACTTC
CASRDLQGTYEQYF